Described below is a single T cell receptor (beta chain) sequence and its context. Per the original data handling: The authors estimated nucleated cell counts from reference gene primer amplification. Data came from immunoSEQ multiplex PCR; TCRdb stores just in-frame clones and leaves some out. The D gene and trimming were derived from the DNA, and the V and J assignments and clone size from that table. The data hold 300,000 to 400,000 clones, with over 75% observed a single time. The CDR3 is made up of 14 amino acids. Per the germline V gene, CDR1 is MDHEN and CDR2 is SYDVKM. The V and J ends lost 2 bases and 0 bases respectively, with 7 bases between them. The record originates from a study of blood T cell repertoires in COVID-19.

This receptor was obtained from a woman aged 55-75 years with COVID-19, enrolled during active disease. The specimen was peripheral blood. V gene TRBV28 combines with J gene TRBJ1-1; D is undetermined. The CDR3 region is CASSLGRVNTEAFF. CDR3 DNA sequence: TGTGCCAGCAGTTTAGGGAGGGTGAACACTGAAGCTTTCTTT.